Following are 27 T cell receptor beta chains from one sample sequenced in a study of blood T cell repertoires in COVID-19 (dated by TCRdb to the early 2020s). Preparation of the library involved the immunoSEQ multiplex PCR assay. The source is immuneACCESS, and TCRdb retained only in-frame sequences with V and J called. Part of the clones is not carried over; for the studies checked, unresolved V genes explain less than half of this, and the remainder is unexplained. For this sample there are 200,000 to 250,000 clones; 86% appear just once. Together, the top ten hold 10% to 13% of the sample. The sequenced sample was peripheral blood. The receptors were sampled from a woman aged 50 to 65 with COVID-19, enrolled during active disease.

V is TRBV2 and J is TRBJ2-7; 8 bases are shared with TRBD1. In germline, CDR1 is SNHLY, CDR2 FYNNEI. Trimming removed 4 bases from V and 3 bases from J; junction bases left unmatched: 5. The CDR3 contains 14 residues. The CDR3 loop reads CASSGRQGFYEQYF. The CDR3 bases are TGTGCCAGCAGTGGTCGACAGGGGTTCTACGAGCAGTACTTC.

This rearrangement joins TRBV4-3 to TRBJ1-2, with D unclear. The CDR3 contains 13 residues. V dropped 0 bases and J dropped 7 bases, with 9 bases sitting between them. Looked up from germline, CDR1 is LGHNA and CDR2 is YSLEER. The CDR3 loop is CASSQDRGAGYTF. The CDR3 DNA reads as TGCGCCAGCAGCCAAGATCGGGGTGCTGGCTACACCTTC.

A note on this clone: Germline and junction disagree at one end, which may indicate a read error. The chain couples TRBV6-2 or TRBV6-3 to TRBJ1-6, with 7 bases matching TRBD1. Germline CDR1 MNHEY, CDR2 SVGEGT. CDR3 size: 12 residues. CDR3 DNA: TGTGCCAGCAGCTATTCCCGACAGGGACTCTACTTT. The encoded protein is CASSYSRQGLYF.

The genes are TRBV4-2 and TRBJ2-2, with TRBD2 identical over 7 bases. The J segment lost 8 bases and the V segment lost 6 bases, leaving 9 bases of the junction unmatched. Germline lookup yields CDR1 LGHNA and CDR2 YNFKEQ. The CDR3 has 14 amino acids. CDR3 bases: TGTGCCAGCAGACCGGGAGGAGAGAGAGGGGAGCTGTTTTTT. It specifies CASRPGGERGELFF.

This clone was counted a few times. This chain links TRBV19 with TRBJ2-2; the D is unclear. Germline V gene lookup returns CDR1 LNHDA and CDR2 SQIVND (reference sequence). Trimming took 5 bases from V and 3 from J, leaving 16 bases between them. The CDR3 covers 16 residues. The CDR3 sequence: CASSLPPARYTGELFF. The CDR3 region has the DNA TGTGCCAGTAGTCTCCCGCCGGCGAGGTACACCGGGGAGCTGTTTTTT.

This rearrangement joins TRBV7-2 to TRBJ2-3; maybe TRBD1 (6 bases). With 5 bases removed from V and 0 bases from J, the gap between germline ends came to 12 bases. This CDR3 has 15 residues. Germline CDR1 SGHTA, CDR2 FQGNSA. The CDR3 is CASSLEGQSTDTQYF. DNA of the CDR3: TGTGCCAGCAGCCTAGAAGGACAGAGCACAGATACGCAGTATTTT.

V usage is TRBV6-6 and J usage is TRBJ1-2, with 7 positions matching TRBD1. Trimming at V came to 6 bases and at J to 4 bases, leaving 8 bases not matched to a gene. This CDR3 has 14 residues. Germline assignment: CDR1 MNHNY and CDR2 SVGAGI (reference sequence). CDR3 bases: TGTGCCAGCAGACCCGGGACAGCGCTCTATGGCTACACCTTC. Its protein product is CASRPGTALYGYTF.

J is TRBJ1-2 and V is TRBV6-6; 8 nucleotides align to TRBD1. The CDR3 is 14 residues long. Trimming removed 5 bases from V and 6 bases from J; junction bases left unmatched: 8. CDR1 and CDR2 from the germline V gene are MNHNY and SVGAGI (reference sequence). This CDR3 reads CASSNNLQGDGYTF. The CDR3 coding sequence is TGTGCCAGCAGTAACAATCTACAGGGGGATGGCTACACCTTC.

The chain employs TRBV5-1 and TRBJ1-3; unclear D gene. The germline V gene has CDR1 SGHRS and CDR2 YFSETQ. The CDR3 is made up of 14 amino acids. V was pared by 4 bases and J by 8 bases, with 16 bases between. DNA for the CDR3: TGCGCCAGCAGCGAAACTCCTGCCGTAGACACCATATATTTT. Translating gives CASSETPAVDTIYF.

The rearrangement joins TRBV28 to TRBJ1-5; 8 bases line up with TRBD1. V dropped 8 bases and J dropped 4; count of bases not matched to a gene: 10. In germline, CDR1 is MDHEN, CDR2 SYDVKM. This CDR3 is 15 amino acids long. CDR3 in amino acids: CASRKDRGLNQPQHF. In nucleotides, the CDR3 is TGTGCCAGCCGAAAAGACAGGGGCCTAAATCAGCCCCAGCATTTT.

The sample holds one count of this clone. V and J are TRBV14 and TRBJ2-2; no firm D call. The CDR3 has 12 amino acids. Germline lookup yields CDR1 SGHDN and CDR2 FVKESK. Trimming took 6 bases from V and 1 from J, leaving 3 bases between them. CDR3 amino acids: CASSLNTGELFF. The CDR3 region has the DNA TGTGCCAGCAGTCTGAACACCGGGGAGCTGTTTTTT.

The chain joins TRBV7-4 to TRBJ2-3; TRBD2 aligns across 7 bases. Trimming cost V 6 bases and J 2 bases; bases outside gene matches: 8. This CDR3 is 15 amino acids long. Germline CDR1 SGHVT, CDR2 SQSDAQ. CDR3 coding DNA: TGTGCCAGCAGACCCCCGGGGGGAAACACAGATACGCAGTATTTT. Amino acid sequence: CASRPPGGNTDTQYF.

In its sample, this clone was seen once. The V gene is TRBV3-1 (or the pseudogene TRBV3-2), the J gene TRBJ1-2; 7 bases fit TRBD1. Germline CDR1 reads LGHDT; CDR2 reads YNNKEL (reference sequence). The CDR3 runs to 13 residues. The V gene end was trimmed by 0 bases and the J gene end by 10 bases; junction bases not matched to a gene: 5. CDR3 sequence reads: CASSQDRDSYYTF. The CDR3 bases are TGTGCCAGCAGCCAAGATAGGGACAGTTACTACACCTTC.

This chain joins TRBV21-1 and TRBJ2-5; the DNA was not used to check the table's D call, TRBD2. TRBV21-1 is a pseudogene. The CDR3 totals 15 residues. This CDR3 is CASTGTSGGKETQYF. CDR3 DNA sequence: TGTGCCAGCACCGGGACTAGCGGGGGTAAAGAGACCCAGTACTTC.

Here the CDR3 DNA reads TGTGCCAGCGGACCGTTCAGGGCAGATACGCAGTATTTT. Protein sequence: CASGPFRADTQYF. V gene TRBV5-8 combines with J gene TRBJ2-3; a possible D gene is TRBD1 (5 bases). The germline CDR1 and CDR2 sequences are SGHTS and YDEGEE. The V gene lost 7 bases and the J gene lost 4 bases, with 13 bases spanning the gap. This CDR3 spans 13 amino acids.

The gene calls are TRBV19 and TRBJ2-1, with 9 bases fitting TRBD1. Germline V lookup: CDR1 LNHDA, CDR2 SQIVND (reference sequence). Trimming took 1 base from V and 11 from J; bases not matched to a gene: 6. CDR3 size: 14 residues. CDR3 in amino acids: CASSIAWGQGKQFF. The CDR3 DNA sequence: TGTGCCAGTAGTATAGCGTGGGGACAGGGCAAGCAGTTCTTC.

This clone was detected ten times or more. The chain couples TRBV7-9 to TRBJ2-2, with 7 bases matching TRBD1. Trimming removed 6 bases from V and 5 bases from J; junction bases left unmatched: 12. This CDR3 spans 16 amino acids. Germline values: CDR1 SEHNR, CDR2 FQNEAQ (reference sequence). CDR3 in DNA: TGTGCCAGCAGGGGACAGAGACTCGGAACGACCGGGGAGCTGTTTTTT. This translates into CASRGQRLGTTGELFF.

J is TRBJ1-5 and V is TRBV28, with D unresolved. Germline V gives CDR1 MDHEN, CDR2 SYDVKM. This CDR3 comprises 14 residues. Between the trimmed V and J ends, which lost 8 bases and 3 bases, there was a span of 14 bases. DNA of the CDR3: TGTGCCAGCGGCTTAGGAGGGATCAATCAGCCCCAGCATTTT. Its translation is CASGLGGINQPQHF. The full variable domain, in which reference TRBV28 and TRBJ1-5 provide the parts outside the CDR3, is DVKVTQSSRYLVKRTGEKVFLECVQDMDHENMFWYRQDPGLGLRLIYFSYDVKMKEKGDIPEGYSVSREKKERFSLILESASTNQTSMYLCASGLGGINQPQHFGDGTRLSIL.

The chain couples TRBV11-2 to TRBJ2-5; D is undetermined. CDR1 and CDR2 (germline): SGHAT, FQNNGV. The CDR3 totals 14 residues. Trimming took off 1 base at V and 5 bases at J, with 11 bases between the two ends. The CDR3 spells CASSLGPPLETQYF. DNA of the CDR3: TGTGCCAGCAGCTTAGGGCCCCCGCTGGAGACCCAGTACTTC.

The V gene is TRBV25-1, the J gene TRBJ2-1, with D perhaps matching TRBD1 (6 bases). The length of the CDR3 is 15 residues. Germline-derived CDR1 and CDR2 are MGHDK and SYGVNS. The V end was cut by 4 bases, the J end by 6 bases, with 16 bases between. Here the CDR3 reads CASSVSGQSLNEQFF. The CDR3 DNA follows: TGTGCCAGCAGTGTCTCCGGACAGTCCCTCAATGAGCAGTTCTTC.

The chain couples TRBV19 to TRBJ1-5; weak D call: TRBD1 (6 bases). The V gene lost 5 bases and the J gene lost 5 bases, with 13 bases spanning the gap. The germline CDR1 and CDR2 sequences are LNHDA and SQIVND (reference sequence). This CDR3 has 14 residues. This chain's CDR3 is CASSQGQLYQPQHF. The CDR3 DNA follows: TGTGCCAGTAGTCAAGGACAGTTATATCAGCCCCAGCATTTT.

The chain carries TRBV5-6 and TRBJ1-3; no clear D. Germline V gives CDR1 SGHDT, CDR2 YYEEEE. The CDR3 has 14 residues. Between the trimmed V and J ends, which lost 0 bases and 4 bases, there was a span of 8 bases. CDR3 coding DNA: TGTGCCAGCAGCTTGGGTCAGATCGGAAACACCATATATTTT. Translation gives CASSLGQIGNTIYF.

The J gene is TRBJ1-4, the V gene TRBV15; D is uncertain. The ends were cut back, 1 base at V and 5 bases at J, with 5 bases in the middle. In germline, CDR1 is LNHNV, CDR2 YYDKDF (reference sequence). This CDR3 has 13 amino acids. CDR3 coding DNA: TGTGCCACCAGCAGAGCCCCGAATGAAAAACTGTTTTTT. The encoded protein is CATSRAPNEKLFF.

The J gene is TRBJ2-7, the V gene TRBV29-1; D possibly corresponds to TRBD2 (5 bases). The CDR3 length is 11 residues. Deletions cut 6 bases from V and 12 bases from J, with 18 bases between. CDR1 is SQVTM, CDR2 ANQGSEA, per germline. Here the CDR3 DNA reads TGCAGCGTACGAGAGGGAACAGTCATGTACGTC. This codes for CSVREGTVMYV.

V and J are TRBV21-1 and TRBJ2-5; TRBD2 was called by the table and not checked on the DNA. TRBV21-1 is assigned pseudogene status. The length of the CDR3 is 19 residues. The CDR3 region has the DNA TGTGCCAGCAGCAAAGCGGGCGGCTTGGGGAGGGAGCACCCGGAGACCCAGTACTTC. It translates to CASSKAGGLGREHPETQYF.

This chain joins TRBV11-3 and TRBJ1-4; tentative D call: TRBD1 (6 bases). Looked up from germline, CDR1 is SGHNT and CDR2 is YENEEA. This CDR3 region has 15 residues. Trimming removed 5 bases at V and 0 bases at J, with 10 bases between. The CDR3 reads CASSHRTATNEKLFF. The CDR3 DNA follows: TGTGCCAGCAGCCACCGGACAGCAACTAATGAAAAACTGTTTTTT.

This clone was observed a handful of times. V gene TRBV6-5 combines with J gene TRBJ1-1, with D possibly being TRBD1 (6 bases). Germline CDR1 and CDR2: MNHEY and SVGAGI. The V end lost 8 bases, the J end lost 4 bases, and 17 bases lay between the germline ends. The CDR3 has 14 amino acids. The CDR3 is CASHGGQGGTEAFF. The CDR3 DNA follows: TGTGCCAGCCACGGGGGGCAGGGAGGCACTGAAGCTTTCTTT.